Shown below are 17 T cell receptor beta chains from a single sample sequenced in a study of naive and memory T cell subsets. Findings and limits, study-wide: Possibly reflecting memory cells re-expressing CD45RA, a few larger clonotypes occurred in naive repertoires, especially CD8.

Their specific antigens are unknown. The beta constant-region primer was an equimolar mix of two oligonucleotides covering TRBC1 and TRBC2. Ligated cDNA was amplified by four rounds of PCR with nested alpha and beta constant-region primers and SP2. MiXCR, run by TCRdb on the UMI-ligation and nested PCR reads, gives a single entry per CDR3 protein. This sample has over 110,000 distinct CDR3 sequences, with more than 15% found just once. Sequencing was done on a sample of naive CD8+ T cells from blood. These receptors came from a human donor in good health.

This clonotype came up a few times. The chain is built from TRBV7-9 and TRBJ2-3; TRBD2 matches at 10 bases. This CDR3 has 16 residues. CDR1 is SEHNR and CDR2 is FQNEAQ in the germline V gene (reference sequence). Germline trimming cut 4 bases from V and 3 bases from J; bases unmatched to any gene: 7. The CDR3 DNA sequence: TGTGCCAGCAGCTCACGGACTAGCGGCACTACAGATACGCAGTATTTT. Amino acids: CASSSRTSGTTDTQYF.

CDR3 nucleotide sequence: TGTGCCAGCAGTTGGAGGGACACTGGCAATGAGCAGTTCTTC. This codes for CASSWRDTGNEQFF. The chain combines TRBV27 with TRBJ2-1; D tentatively reads TRBD1 or TRBD2 (6 bases each). V lost 4 bases to trimming and J lost 6 bases, with 13 bases between them. Germline CDR1 MNHEY, CDR2 SMNVEV (reference sequence). This CDR3 has 14 residues.

V is TRBV7-2 and J is TRBJ2-7; perhaps TRBD1 as D (5 bases). V was pared by 1 base and J by 3 bases, with 10 bases between. The CDR3 is made up of 14 amino acids. CDR1 is SGHTA and CDR2 is FQGNSA in the germline V gene. CDR3 nucleotide sequence: TGTGCCAGCAGCTTAGGGGGCGCAGACTACGAGCAGTACTTC. It is translated as CASSLGGADYEQYF.

This clonotype was observed a few times. The rearrangement uses TRBV28 and TRBJ2-1; D might be TRBD1 (6 bases). V lost 5 bases, J lost 4 bases, and 12 bases lay in between. This CDR3 is built from 14 residues. Germline V gene lookup returns CDR1 MDHEN and CDR2 SYDVKM. DNA of the CDR3: TGTGCCAGCAGTCTCCAGGGGACATACAATGAGCAGTTCTTC. This gives the protein CASSLQGTYNEQFF.

This clonotype was counted a single time. CDR3 protein: CSAGPPGRGYTF. DNA of the CDR3: TGCAGTGCTGGGCCCCCGGGACGTGGCTACACCTTC. V gene TRBV20-1 combines with J gene TRBJ1-2, with D perhaps TRBD1 (5 bases). Germline V gene data show CDR1 as DFQATT and CDR2 as SNEGSKA (reference sequence). The CDR3 spans 12 residues. V lost 5 bases, J lost 7 bases, and 14 bases lay in between.

This clonotype appeared a few times. V and J are TRBV6-6 and TRBJ2-7; D possibly corresponds to TRBD2 (5 bases). The CDR3 runs to 13 residues. V lost 4 bases and J lost 7, with 14 bases in between. CDR1 MNHNY and CDR2 SVGAGI come from the germline V gene (reference sequence). The CDR3 reads CASSLLVTGEQYF. The CDR3 DNA reads TGTGCCAGCAGTTTACTAGTTACGGGGGAGCAGTACTTC.

V usage is TRBV7-6 and J usage is TRBJ2-5; D is possibly TRBD1 (5 bases). Trimming took 4 bases from V and 4 from J, leaving 13 bases between them. The CDR3 totals 14 residues. Germline loops: CDR1 SGHVS, CDR2 FNYEAQ. CDR3 sequence reads: CASSSPETGETQYF. The CDR3 coding sequence is TGTGCCAGCAGCTCACCCGAAACAGGAGAGACCCAGTACTTC. The variable domain in full, completed from reference TRBV7-6 and TRBJ2-5, reads GAGVSQSPRYKVTKRGQDVALRCDPISGHVSLYWYRQALGQGPEFLTYFNYEAQQDKSGLPNDRFSAERPEGSISTLTIQRTEQRDSAMYRCASSSPETGETQYFGPGTRLLVL.

This clonotype was observed a handful of times. The rearrangement uses TRBV5-1 and TRBJ2-1; tentative D call: TRBD1 (6 bases). V was shortened by 4 bases and J by 8 bases, with 22 bases between the two germline ends. This CDR3 spans 16 amino acids. Germline V lookup: CDR1 SGHRS, CDR2 YFSETQ. The CDR3: CASSPKGQILFDEQFF. In DNA, the CDR3 is TGCGCCAGCAGCCCTAAAGGACAGATACTTTTCGATGAGCAGTTCTTC.

The rearrangement links TRBV7-6 to TRBJ2-1; D remains unclear. Germline CDR1 and CDR2: SGHVS and FNYEAQ. This CDR3 is built from 14 residues. V was pared by 1 base and J by 4 bases, with 8 bases between. The CDR3 reads CASSLDGRYNEQFF. CDR3 sequence (DNA): TGTGCCAGCAGCTTAGATGGCAGATACAATGAGCAGTTCTTC.

This clonotype was observed a handful of times. The rearrangement uses TRBV29-1 and TRBJ2-2; D is unclear. Per the germline V gene, CDR1 is SQVTM and CDR2 is ANQGSEA. V dropped 7 bases and J dropped 6 bases, with 12 bases sitting between them. The CDR3 spans 12 residues. Written as DNA, the CDR3 is TGCAGCGCCACCCTAGGGTCCGGGGAGCTGTTTTTT. Translated: CSATLGSGELFF.

CDR3 in DNA: TGCGCCAGCAGCCAAGATAATTCTCTAGCGGGAAGTGGTGAGCAGTTCTTC. Its translation: CASSQDNSLAGSGEQFF. The gene calls are TRBV4-3 and TRBJ2-1; 9 bases line up with TRBD2. From germline, CDR1 is LGHNA and CDR2 YSLEER. V trimming: 0 bases; J trimming: 9 bases; junction bases outside the gene matches: 12. The CDR3 consists of 17 residues.

There are a few counts of this clonotype. CDR3 residues: CASTGTGEAFF. The CDR3 DNA reads as TGTGCCAGCACCGGGACAGGGGAAGCTTTCTTT. This chain links TRBV6-5 with TRBJ1-1; TRBD1 matches 9 bases. The CDR3 runs 11 residues. The germline gives CDR1 MNHEY, CDR2 SVGAGI. V dropped 7 bases and J dropped 8; count of bases not matched to a gene: 2.

This clonotype has more than one count but fewer than ten. The chain joins TRBV7-3 to TRBJ2-1, with 9 bases that match TRBD2. V lost 5 bases, J lost 0 bases, and 5 bases stayed unmatched. This CDR3 has 16 amino acids. From germline, CDR1 is SGHTA and CDR2 FQGTGA. The chain's CDR3 is CASSPHSGSSYNEQFF. The CDR3 region has the DNA TGTGCCAGCAGCCCTCATAGCGGGAGCTCCTACAATGAGCAGTTCTTC.

This clonotype turned up a few times. The chain's CDR3 is CASSLAPRTGSYEQYF. CDR3 DNA sequence: TGTGCCAGCAGTTTAGCCCCCAGGACAGGTTCCTACGAGCAGTACTTC. The V and J genes are TRBV28 and TRBJ2-7; 7 bases are a match to TRBD1. Per the germline V gene, CDR1 is MDHEN and CDR2 is SYDVKM. Trimming at V came to 2 bases and at J to 1 base, leaving 8 bases not matched to a gene. This CDR3 is built from 16 residues.

The J gene is TRBJ2-3, the V gene TRBV27; D remains unclear. Trimming took off 5 bases at V and 1 base at J, with 7 bases between the two ends. Germline values: CDR1 MNHEY, CDR2 SMNVEV (reference sequence). This CDR3 comprises 13 residues. DNA for the CDR3: TGTGCCAGCAGTAAAACAGGCACAGATACGCAGTATTTT. Its protein is CASSKTGTDTQYF.

This clonotype was recorded a few times. The chain joins TRBV20-1 to TRBJ1-1, with TRBD1 identical over 7 bases. From germline, CDR1 is DFQATT and CDR2 SNEGSKA (reference sequence). V dropped 4 bases and J dropped 4; count of bases not matched to a gene: 9. The CDR3 consists of 14 residues. Here the CDR3 reads CSATNRGHFTEAFF. In nucleotides, the CDR3 is TGCAGTGCTACTAACAGGGGACACTTCACTGAAGCTTTCTTT.

The chain joins TRBV5-6 to TRBJ2-1; 7 bases are shared with TRBD2. Germline trimming cut 1 base from V and 5 bases from J; bases unmatched to any gene: 6. Germline CDR1 reads SGHDT; CDR2 reads YYEEEE. This CDR3 is 15 amino acids long. CDR3 amino acids: CASSLFLAANNEQFF. The CDR3 DNA is TGTGCCAGCAGCTTGTTCCTAGCGGCAAACAATGAGCAGTTCTTC.